The 31 T cell receptor beta chains reported below all come from one sample, sequenced in a study of blood T cell repertoires in COVID-19 (TCRdb year 2020). The library was produced with the immunoSEQ multiplex PCR assay. TCRdb provides this immuneACCESS table in a form limited to in-frame rearrangements. Some clones are lacking; in checked studies, under half of them reflect an unresolved V gene, and why the rest are absent is not known. Recorded for this sample are some 78,000 clones; around nine tenths of them occurred a single time. The ten largest account for around 5% of the sample. Material: peripheral blood. Receptors were obtained from a woman older than 75 with active or convalescent COVID-19.

V gene TRBV5-6 combines with J gene TRBJ2-7, with TRBD2 as a possible D gene (6 bases). The CDR3 totals 14 residues. V dropped 1 base and J dropped 2 bases, with 10 bases sitting between them. The germline V gene has CDR1 SGHDT and CDR2 YYEEEE. CDR3 sequence (DNA): TGTGCCAGCAGCTTGCGGCGGGGTGCCTACGAGCAGTACTTC. Protein sequence: CASSLRRGAYEQYF. Combining the CDR3 with reference TRBV5-6 and TRBJ2-7 gives the whole variable domain DAGVTQSPTHLIKTRGQQVTLRCSPKSGHDTVSWYQQALGQGPQFIFQYYEEEERQRGNFPDRFSGHQFPNYSSELNVNALLLGDSALYLCASSLRRGAYEQYFGPGTRLTVT.

This clone was seen only once. The V gene is TRBV28, the J gene TRBJ1-2; the match to TRBD1 covers 10 bases. The trim removed 6 bases at V and 2 bases at J, leaving 0 bases unmatched. Germline CDR1 MDHEN, CDR2 SYDVKM. The CDR3 is made up of 13 amino acids. As DNA, the CDR3 is TGTGCCAGCAGGACAGGGGGCAACTATGGCTACACCTTC. This gives the protein CASRTGGNYGYTF.

This sequence joins TRBV30 and TRBJ2-1, with 9 bases that match TRBD1. CDR1 is GTSNPN and CDR2 is SVGIG in the germline V gene (reference sequence). This CDR3 has 14 amino acids. V gave up 5 bases and J gave up 12 bases; unmatched junction bases: 14. The CDR3 protein is CAWALTTGTGRQFF. CDR3 bases: TGTGCCTGGGCCCTCACCACCGGGACAGGGAGGCAGTTCTTC.

The chain recombines TRBV7-6 with TRBJ2-7, with TRBD1 matching 9 bases. V was pared by 0 bases and J by 7 bases, with 4 bases of the junction left unmatched. This CDR3 is 14 amino acids long. Germline V gives CDR1 SGHVS, CDR2 FNYEAQ. CDR3: CASSLAKTGGEQYF. In nucleotides, the CDR3 is TGTGCCAGCAGCTTAGCCAAGACAGGGGGGGAGCAGTACTTC.

This chain joins TRBV5-1 and TRBJ2-5, with 10 bases aligning to TRBD2. This CDR3 has 16 amino acids. Germline V gene lookup returns CDR1 SGHRS and CDR2 YFSETQ. The V segment lost 0 bases and the J segment 4 bases; nucleotides outside the gene matches: 6. CDR3 DNA sequence: TGCGCCAGCAGCTTGGATCCTAGCGGGAGTGCAGAGACCCAGTACTTC. The encoded protein is CASSLDPSGSAETQYF.

The chain couples TRBV7-6 to TRBJ2-7; TRBD1 might be the D (6 bases). The CDR3 totals 14 residues. Germline loops: CDR1 SGHVS, CDR2 FNYEAQ. Trimming took 6 bases from V and 0 from J, leaving 12 bases between them. Here the CDR3 DNA reads TGTGCCAGCAGTCCCATGACAGGCTCCTACGAGCAGTACTTC. Its protein product is CASSPMTGSYEQYF.

This clone was detected only once. The rearrangement joins TRBV14 to TRBJ1-1; 8 nucleotides agree with TRBD1. The J segment lost 3 bases and the V segment lost 6 bases, leaving 3 bases of the junction unmatched. Germline CDR1 reads SGHDN; CDR2 reads FVKESK. This CDR3 has 13 residues. CDR3 residues: CASSLQGDTEAFF. CDR3 nucleotide sequence: TGTGCCAGCAGTCTACAGGGGGACACTGAAGCTTTCTTT.

The gene calls are TRBV3-1 (or the pseudogene TRBV3-2) and TRBJ1-2; 7 bases are a match to TRBD1. The CDR3 runs 14 residues. The V segment lost 5 bases and the J segment 2 bases; nucleotides outside the gene matches: 5. Germline CDR1 reads LGHDT; CDR2 reads YNNKEL (reference sequence). The CDR3 sequence is CASSYRTGNYGYTF. DNA of the CDR3: TGTGCCAGCAGCTACCGGACAGGCAACTATGGCTACACCTTC.

This chain connects TRBV7-9 to TRBJ1-1, with 9 bases aligning to TRBD1. V lost 4 bases, J lost 5 bases, and 8 bases stayed unmatched. This CDR3 is 15 amino acids long. Germline V gene data show CDR1 as SEHNR and CDR2 as FQNEAQ (reference sequence). CDR3 DNA sequence: TGTGCCAGCAGCTCCATACAGGGGGCGACGACTGAAGCTTTCTTT. The encoded protein is CASSSIQGATTEAFF.

This chain joins TRBV3-1 (or the pseudogene TRBV3-2) and TRBJ1-1; the match to TRBD1 covers 7 bases. There are 16 residues in the CDR3. The trim removed 5 bases at V and 0 bases at J, leaving 9 bases unmatched. Germline loops: CDR1 LGHDT, CDR2 YNNKEL (reference sequence). The DNA for the CDR3 is TGTGCCAGCAGCTCTCCTCAGGGGGGCATGAACACTGAAGCTTTCTTT. This translates into CASSSPQGGMNTEAFF.

As DNA, the CDR3 is TGTGCCAGCAGCCTGACCGGGACACAAACATATGGCTACACCTTC. This encodes CASSLTGTQTYGYTF. This chain connects TRBV5-5 to TRBJ1-2; D perhaps matches TRBD1 (6 bases). Trimming removed 4 bases at V and 5 bases at J, with 18 bases between. This CDR3 has 15 residues. The V gene's germline CDR1 is SGHKS and CDR2 YYEKEE (reference sequence).

This clone was detected only a few times. The chain is built from TRBV13 and TRBJ2-1, with 10 bases identical to TRBD2. CDR1 is PRHDT, CDR2 FYEKMQ, per germline (reference sequence). The CDR3 loop spans 16 amino acids. The junction had 10 bases not matched to a gene; V was cut back by 5 bases and J by 6 bases. CDR3: CASSGEGLAGANEQFF. In DNA, the CDR3 is TGTGCCAGCAGCGGCGAGGGTCTAGCGGGAGCCAATGAGCAGTTCTTC. Variable domain in full (rest from reference TRBV13 and TRBJ2-1): AAGVIQSPRHLIKEKRETATLKCYPIPRHDTVYWYQQGPGQDPQFLISFYEKMQSDKGSIPDRFSAQQFSDYHSELNMSSLELGDSALYFCASSGEGLAGANEQFFGPGTRLTVL.

The chain has TRBV11-3 and TRBJ2-5; no clear D gene. This CDR3 has 11 residues. CDR1 is SGHNT, CDR2 YENEEA, per germline. Trimming stripped 4 bases from V and 5 bases from J, with 5 bases between. CDR3 in amino acids: CASSSEETQYF. The CDR3, as DNA: TGTGCCAGCAGCTCGGAGGAGACCCAGTACTTC.

The V call is TRBV15, the J call TRBJ1-5, with D possibly being TRBD1 (5 bases). V was pared by 0 bases and J by 10 bases, with 10 bases between. The CDR3 runs 13 residues. Germline V gene sequence: CDR1 LNHNV, CDR2 YYDKDF (reference sequence). The CDR3 sequence is CATSRDGRTPQHF. The CDR3, as DNA: TGTGCCACCAGCAGAGATGGGAGGACACCCCAGCATTTT.

The chain carries TRBV6-2 or TRBV6-3 and TRBJ2-7; 7 bases are shared with TRBD1. Trimming cost V 5 bases and J 2 bases; bases outside gene matches: 6. In germline, CDR1 is MNHEY, CDR2 SVGEGT. The CDR3 loop spans 14 amino acids. CDR3 bases: TGTGCCAGCAGTCGGACCGGGACAGCCTACGAGCAGTACTTC. This gives the protein CASSRTGTAYEQYF.

This sequence joins TRBV9 and TRBJ2-4, with TRBD2 matching over 11 bases. The trim removed 3 bases at V and 6 bases at J, leaving 5 bases unmatched. Germline CDR1 and CDR2: SGDLS and YYNGEE. The CDR3 loop spans 15 amino acids. The CDR3 coding sequence is TGTGCCAGCAGCGATGGACTAGCGGGCCGAAACATTCAGTACTTC. This sequence encodes CASSDGLAGRNIQYF.

This chain joins TRBV20-1 and TRBJ2-1, with D hard to call. V lost 3 bases and J lost 8, with 8 bases in between. The germline V gene has CDR1 DFQATT and CDR2 SNEGSKA (reference sequence). The CDR3 loop spans 11 amino acids. DNA of the CDR3: TGCAGTGCTAGGAGGCGCGATGAGCAGTTCTTC. It yields the protein CSARRRDEQFF.

This chain joins TRBV19 and TRBJ2-7; 8 positions match TRBD1. The CDR3 contains 15 residues. V lost 1 base, J lost 3 bases, and 5 bases stayed unmatched. Germline CDR1 and CDR2: LNHDA and SQIVND (reference sequence). The CDR3 nucleotides read TGTGCCAGTAGTATAGCTGGGACAGGCTACTACGAGCAGTACTTC. This gives the protein CASSIAGTGYYEQYF.

The gene calls are TRBV5-1 and TRBJ2-7, with D perhaps matching TRBD2 (5 bases). Per germline, CDR1 SGHRS and CDR2 YFSETQ. V lost 5 bases to trimming and J lost 4 bases, with 19 bases between them. CDR3 length: 15 amino acids. CDR3 residues: CASRLGRSGSYEQYF. The CDR3 DNA sequence: TGCGCCAGCAGGCTTGGACGTTCGGGGTCTTACGAGCAGTACTTC.

V is TRBV5-1 and J is TRBJ2-1, with D possibly matching TRBD2 (5 bases). Germline CDR1 is SGHRS and CDR2 is YFSETQ. The CDR3 contains 14 residues. V lost 0 bases to trimming and J lost 8 bases, with 12 bases between them. CDR3 coding DNA: TGCGCCAGCAGCTTGGAAAGTAGCGTATATGAGCAGTTCTTC. Its translation: CASSLESSVYEQFF. The complete variable domain, with remaining parts taken from reference TRBV5-1 and TRBJ2-1, reads KAGVTQTPRYLIKTRGQQVTLSCSPISGHRSVSWYQQTPGQGLQFLFEYFSETQRNKGNFPGRFSGRQFSNSRSEMNVSTLELGDSALYLCASSLESSVYEQFFGPGTRLTVL.

This chain uses TRBV10-3 with TRBJ1-1, with D tentatively TRBD1 (5 bases). Trimming pared 2 bases from V and 4 bases from J, leaving 11 bases between. The CDR3 loop spans 14 amino acids. Germline V lookup: CDR1 ENHRY, CDR2 SYGVKD. The CDR3 nucleotides read TGTGCCATCAGTGAGGGCGAAGGGGCCACTGAAGCTTTCTTT. Translated, it gives CAISEGEGATEAFF.

This sequence joins TRBV9 and TRBJ2-7; TRBD2 is a possible D gene (5 bases). V shed 4 bases and J shed 7 bases, with 18 bases lying between them. This CDR3 comprises 14 residues. Germline-derived CDR1 and CDR2 are SGDLS and YYNGEE. The CDR3 reads CASSTSGSRGEQYF. The CDR3 DNA sequence: TGTGCCAGCAGCACCTCGGGATCACGCGGGGAGCAGTACTTC. Supplemented by reference TRBV9 and TRBJ2-7, the full variable domain reads DSGVTQTPKHLITATGQRVTLRCSPRSGDLSVYWYQQSLDQGLQFLIQYYNGEERAKGNILERFSAQQFPDLHSELNLSSLELGDSALYFCASSTSGSRGEQYFGPGTRLTVT.

This clone occurred once. The chain carries TRBV6-1 and TRBJ2-3, with a weak D call TRBD2 (6 bases). V shed 3 bases and J shed 0 bases, with 16 bases lying between them. Per germline, CDR1 MNHNS and CDR2 SASEGT. This CDR3 region has 17 residues. In DNA, the CDR3 is TGTGCCAGCAGTGAGGCCCGGGGGTGGGCTAGCACAGATACGCAGTATTTT. Translating it yields CASSEARGWASTDTQYF.

This clone was found many times. The rearrangement links TRBV5-4 to TRBJ2-7; possible D gene TRBD1, 6 bases. Per germline, CDR1 SGHNT and CDR2 YYREEE (reference sequence). This CDR3 has 15 amino acids. Trimming left V 0 bases short and J 0 bases short, with 10 bases between. The CDR3 nucleotides read TGTGCCAGCAGCTTGGGTCAGGGGTTCTCCTACGAGCAGTACTTC. It yields the protein CASSLGQGFSYEQYF.

The chain has TRBV5-1 and TRBJ2-7; no clear D. The CDR3 is 16 residues long. V was cut by 0 bases and J by 2 bases, with 15 bases left in between. Germline V lookup: CDR1 SGHRS, CDR2 YFSETQ. DNA of the CDR3: TGCGCCAGCAGCTTGGCACCGGTCCAAACCACCTACGAGCAGTACTTC. Its translation is CASSLAPVQTTYEQYF.

The chain combines TRBV29-1 with TRBJ1-1; 8 bases agree with TRBD1. Germline V gene data show CDR1 as SQVTM and CDR2 as ANQGSEA. V shed 5 bases and J 4 bases; nucleotides not matched to a gene: 3. The CDR3 spans 12 residues. In nucleotides, the CDR3 is TGCAGCGTTACACAGGGGGTCACTGAAGCTTTCTTT. Its protein is CSVTQGVTEAFF.

This chain uses TRBV6-4 with TRBJ2-7; D is possibly TRBD1 (6 bases). This CDR3 is 15 amino acids long. Trimming removed 6 bases at V and 0 bases at J, with 15 bases between. The germline V gene encodes CDR1 MRHNA and CDR2 SNTAGT. CDR3 loop: CASSPPGHRSYEQYF. In DNA form, the CDR3 reads TGTGCCAGCAGCCCCCCGGGACACCGCTCCTACGAGCAGTACTTC.

The chain combines TRBV3-1 (or the pseudogene TRBV3-2) with TRBJ1-1; 9 bases fit TRBD1. CDR1 LGHDT and CDR2 YNNKEL come from the germline V gene (reference sequence). Unmatched junction bases numbered 11, after V lost 7 bases and J lost 11 bases. This CDR3 is built from 13 residues. For the CDR3, the DNA is TGTGCCAGCACCCCTGGACAGGGGAGGTGGGCTTTCTTT. Protein sequence: CASTPGQGRWAFF.

The rearrangement uses TRBV5-4 and TRBJ2-5, with D possibly TRBD2 on 8 matching bases. Per germline, CDR1 SGHNT and CDR2 YYREEE (reference sequence). The CDR3 extends over 18 amino acids. With 5 bases removed from V and 4 bases from J, the gap between germline ends came to 27 bases. The CDR3: CASRKTGVWSGGSETQYF. CDR3 DNA sequence: TGTGCCAGCAGAAAAACAGGGGTATGGTCGGGGGGGTCAGAGACCCAGTACTTC.

In its sample, this clone was seen once. V gene TRBV24-1 combines with J gene TRBJ2-3, with D possibly TRBD2 on 6 matching bases. Germline loops: CDR1 KGHDR, CDR2 SFDVKD. This CDR3 comprises 13 residues. V was trimmed by 4 bases and J by 7 bases, leaving 11 bases between them. DNA for the CDR3: TGTGCCACCAGTGACGTAGCGGTACATACGCAGTATTTT. Protein sequence: CATSDVAVHTQYF.

The gene calls are TRBV5-5 and TRBJ2-7, with D hard to call. This CDR3 is 16 amino acids long. V was trimmed by 1 base and J by 3 bases, leaving 17 bases between them. CDR1 SGHKS and CDR2 YYEKEE come from the germline V gene (reference sequence). Here the CDR3 DNA reads TGTGCCAGCAGCTTGCGAAGCTTCGGGTCTTTCTACGAGCAGTACTTC. Protein product: CASSLRSFGSFYEQYF.